Listed below are T cell receptor beta chains from one sample, sequenced in a study of post-analysis software for immune sequencing data. TCRdb used MiXCR to reprocess the PCR reads, holding one entry per CDR3 protein. Of about 460,000 distinct CDR3 sequences in the sample, 40% to 55% were seen once. Sequenced input: blood. Source of these receptors: a girl aged 5 to 17 with multiple sclerosis. CDR3s include the opening cysteine and the closing phenylalanine or tryptophan. A D gene is named only where the DNA matches it firmly. Not every row has a clone size; where given, it reads once, few, many or a size class.

V	size	J	D	CDR3	DNA
TRBV7-9	few	TRBJ2-3	NA	CASTLHGTDTQYF	TGTGCCAGCACCTTACATGGCACAGATACGCAGTATTTT
TRBV28	NA	TRBJ2-1	TRBD2	CATYPGSSGEGNEQFF	TGTGCCACCTACCCGGGGTCTAGCGGGGAGGGGAATGAGCAGTTCTTC
TRBV6-2/TRBV6-3	NA	TRBJ2-1	NA	CASSYPQGTGLSNNEQFF	TGTGCCAGCAGTTACCCCCAAGGGACGGGACTCAGCAACAATGAGCAGTTCTTC
TRBV12-3/TRBV12-4	NA	TRBJ1-1	NA	CASSLAFRTEAFF	TGTGCCAGCAGTTTAGCTTTTAGAACTGAAGCTTTCTTT
TRBV28	few	TRBJ2-7	NA	CASMKDFGEQYF	TGTGCCAGCATGAAGGACTTTGGCGAGCAGTACTTC
TRBV13	NA	TRBJ2-5	TRBD2	CASSVLAEETQYF	TGTGCCAGCAGCGTTCTAGCGGAAGAGACCCAGTACTTC
TRBV28	NA	TRBJ2-4	NA	CASSSLLVKNIQYF	TGTGCCAGCAGTTCCCTATTGGTCAAAAACATTCAGTACTTC
TRBV10-3	NA	TRBJ2-7	TRBD2	CAISGTGGRGDEQYF	TGTGCCATCAGCGGCACGGGCGGGAGGGGCGACGAGCAGTACTTC
TRBV4-1	NA	TRBJ1-2	TRBD1	CASRGARTGSHDFYGYTF	TGCGCCAGCAGGGGGGCCCGGACAGGGTCCCACGACTTCTATGGCTACACCTTC
TRBV3-1	NA	TRBJ2-1	TRBD1	CASSREQGVLGGGEQFF	TGTGCCAGCAGCCGGGAACAGGGGGTCTTAGGAGGTGGTGAGCAGTTCTTC
TRBV7-2	few	TRBJ2-1	NA	CASSLDPVFPLDEQFF	TGTGCCAGCAGCTTAGATCCGGTCTTCCCTCTCGACGAGCAGTTCTTC
TRBV20-1	NA	TRBJ2-5	NA	CSAGRSSAPETQYF	TGCAGTGCTGGCCGCTCTAGCGCCCCCGAGACCCAGTACTTC
TRBV18	few	TRBJ2-5	NA	CASSQAVQETQYF	TGTGCCAGCTCACAGGCCGTACAAGAGACCCAGTACTTC
TRBV12-3/TRBV12-4	NA	TRBJ2-3	TRBD2	CASSHGTTGTDAQYF	TGTGCCAGCAGCCACGGGACTACGGGCACAGATGCGCAGTATTTT
TRBV7-2	NA	TRBJ2-1	NA	CASSDNQFGDEQFF	TGTGCCAGCAGCGACAACCAATTCGGGGATGAGCAGTTCTTC
TRBV4-1	NA	TRBJ2-5	NA	CASSQERTQYF	TGCGCCAGCAGCCAAGAGAGGACCCAGTACTTC
TRBV24-1	NA	TRBJ1-5	NA	CATSIGNQPQHF	TGTGCCACCAGTATAGGCAATCAGCCCCAGCATTTT